This T cell receptor beta chain comes out of a study of PD-L1 blockade in urothelial cancer. Across the study: Prior chemotherapy in patients spanned 0 to 3 regimens. Blood underwent analysis 3 weeks (second dose) and 6 weeks after treatment began. Study results and limitations: Stronger expansion of tumor-associated clones in blood at 3 weeks distinguished durable-benefit patients.

This clone is deemed medium-sized. Its antigen is not known. This CDR3 contains 14 residues. Per the germline V gene, CDR1 is SNHLY and CDR2 is FYNNEI. With 1 base removed from V and 9 bases from J, the gap between germline ends came to 10 bases. TCRdb's table, derived via immunoSEQ multiplex PCR, lists solely in-frame clones and lacks some. The sample lists some 29,000 clones; around 87% were seen once. The rearrangement joins TRBV2 to TRBJ1-6, with TRBD1 as a possible D gene (6 bases). The material was PBMCs, obtained around atezolizumab (anti-PD-L1) treatment. This clonotype originated in a man in his fifties or sixties with urothelial cancer. CDR3 sequence: CASSEGGRSSPLHF. As DNA, the CDR3 is TGTGCCAGCAGTGAAGGGGGGCGAAGTTCACCCCTCCACTTT.